One sample yielded the 5 T cell receptor beta chains listed below, sequenced in a study of OX40 agonist ivuxolimab in advanced cancers. The assay was immunoSEQ multiplex PCR, and TCRdb's table has in-frame clones only and misses some. This sample carries roughly 77,000 clones, approximately 90% of them seen once, and the ten largest clones take approximately 0.56%. The sequenced sample was CD4+ or CD8+ T cells sorted from blood, obtained in a trial of the OX40 agonist ivuxolimab. The origin of the receptors is an adult with an advanced solid tumor such as melanoma, head and neck, liver or kidney cancer.

V usage is TRBV5-8 and J usage is TRBJ1-3; TRBD1 matches at 10 bases. The CDR3 loop spans 17 amino acids. J was trimmed by 0 bases and V by 4 bases; bases with no gene match: 7. Germline lookup yields CDR1 SGHTS and CDR2 YDEGEE. For the CDR3, the DNA is TGTGCCAGCAGCGGTGGACAGGGGGTTCCCTCTGGAAACACCATATATTTT. It translates to CASSGGQGVPSGNTIYF. The variable domain in full, completed from reference TRBV5-8 and TRBJ1-3, reads EAGVTQSPTHLIKTRGQQATLRCSPISGHTSVYWYQQALGLGLQFLLWYDEGEERNRGNFPPRFSGRQFPNYSSELNVNALELEDSALYLCASSGGQGVPSGNTIYFGEGSWLTVV.

The chain uses TRBV15 and TRBJ2-7; 9 bases are shared with TRBD2. The V and J ends lost 6 bases and 6 bases, in that order; junction bases with no gene match: 9. This CDR3 has 14 amino acids. From germline, CDR1 is LNHNV and CDR2 YYDKDF (reference sequence). Written as DNA, the CDR3 is TGTGCCACCAGGCCTAGCGGGATCCAAGGCGAGCAGTACTTC. The encoded protein is CATRPSGIQGEQYF.

This rearrangement joins TRBV4-3 to TRBJ2-3, with 7 nucleotides matching TRBD2. Germline V gives CDR1 LGHNA, CDR2 YSLEER. J lost 1 base, V lost 1 base, and 5 bases had no gene match. This CDR3 comprises 16 residues. The CDR3 sequence: CASSQGTSVGTDTQYF. CDR3 bases: TGCGCCAGCAGCCAAGGAACTAGCGTTGGCACAGATACGCAGTATTTT.

This clone was observed a handful of times. The chain joins TRBV19 to TRBJ2-2, with D unclear. The CDR3 covers 14 residues. The V end was cut by 8 bases, the J end by 4 bases, with 14 bases between. Germline-derived CDR1 and CDR2 are LNHDA and SQIVND (reference sequence). The CDR3 protein is CASGHAVPTGELFF. CDR3 bases: TGTGCCAGTGGCCACGCAGTACCCACCGGGGAGCTGTTTTTT.

J is TRBJ2-7 and V is TRBV5-6; 8 bases map to TRBD2. CDR3 length: 15 amino acids. Unmatched junction bases numbered 6, after V lost 2 bases and J lost 2 bases. Germline V gene lookup returns CDR1 SGHDT and CDR2 YYEEEE. The CDR3 nucleotides read TGTGCCAGCAGCTTTAGCGGGACTGGGGCCTACGAGCAGTACTTC. Translated: CASSFSGTGAYEQYF.